The present entry profiles one T cell receptor (beta chain) with its context. No treatment of any kind had been given to any patient before thyroid surgery. Germline-derived CDR1 and CDR2 are KGHSH and LQKENI. Unmatched junction bases numbered 10, after V lost 2 bases and J lost 0 bases. The CDR3 consists of 18 residues. These data originate in a study of metastatic and nonmetastatic thyroid tumors. TCRdb ran MiXCR on the PCR reads. The sample lists 35,000 to 50,000 clones, 9.5% to 13% occurring once. The receptor comes from a male donor with papillary thyroid cancer or a benign thyroid nodule (not recorded which). Some clones in this sample may be carry-over from other donors' samples. Sample: blood. The chain has TRBV18 and TRBJ1-2; TRBD1 agrees at 9 bases. CDR3 residues: CASSPSPGQGPANYGYTF. The CDR3 nucleotides are TGTGCCAGCTCACCATCACCGGGACAGGGACCCGCTAACTATGGCTACACCTTC. The full variable domain, in which reference TRBV18 and TRBJ1-2 provide the parts outside the CDR3, is NAGVMQNPRHLVRRRGQEARLRCSPMKGHSHVYWYRQLPEEGLKFMVYLQKENIIDESGMPKERFSAEFPKEGPSILRIQQVVRGDSAAYFCASSPSPGQGPANYGYTFGSGTRLTVV.